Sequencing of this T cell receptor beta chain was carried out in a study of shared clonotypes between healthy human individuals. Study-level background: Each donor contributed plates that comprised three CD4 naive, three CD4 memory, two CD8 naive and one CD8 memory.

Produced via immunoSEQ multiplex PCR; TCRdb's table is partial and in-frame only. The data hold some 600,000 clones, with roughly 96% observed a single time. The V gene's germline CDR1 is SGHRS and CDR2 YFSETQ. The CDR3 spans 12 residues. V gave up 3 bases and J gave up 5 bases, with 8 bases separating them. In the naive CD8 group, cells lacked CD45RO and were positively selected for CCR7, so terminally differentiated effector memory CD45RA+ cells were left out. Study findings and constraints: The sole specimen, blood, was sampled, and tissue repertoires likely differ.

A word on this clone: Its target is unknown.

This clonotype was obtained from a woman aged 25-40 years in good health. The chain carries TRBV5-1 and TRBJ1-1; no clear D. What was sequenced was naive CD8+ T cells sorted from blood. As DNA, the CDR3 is TGCGCCAGCAGCTCCGGAATAACTGAAGCTTTCTTT. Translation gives CASSSGITEAFF.